A selection of T cell receptor beta chains follows, all from one sample in a study of blood T cell repertoires in COVID-19. Sequenced by immunoSEQ multiplex PCR; TCRdb stores in-frame clones only, minus some. The table lists 300,000 to 350,000 clones, around nine tenths of them singletons. The specimen sequenced was peripheral blood. These receptor sequences come from a woman aged 18-29 years who had recovered from COVID-19. CDR3s include the opening cysteine and the closing phenylalanine or tryptophan. The D gene is left open where the match is weak.

TRBV6-5	TRBD1	TRBJ2-1	TGTGCCAGCAGTCGGGACAGGGGGGGCAATGAGCAGTTCTTC	CASSRDRGGNEQFF
TRBV19	TRBD1	TRBJ1-2	TGTGCCAGTAGGAAGACAGGGCGAAATCACTATGGCTACACCTTC	CASRKTGRNHYGYTF
TRBV21-1	NA	TRBJ2-1	TGTGCCAGCAGCAAACCAAAAGGACTAGTCCTTATGATCTTC	CASSKPKGLVLMIF
TRBV2	TRBD2	TRBJ2-5	TGTGCCAGCAGTGAAACCGGGACTAGCGGGAGTGGAGAGACCCAGTACTTC	CASSETGTSGSGETQYF
TRBV6-5	TRBD2	TRBJ2-1	TGTGCCAGCAGTTATGGGACTAGCGGGCCATATGAGCAGTTCTTC	CASSYGTSGPYEQFF
TRBV2	NA	TRBJ1-5	TGTGCCAGCTCGAGCGGGGACCAAGGGTGGAATCAGCCCCAGCATTTT	CASSSGDQGWNQPQHF
TRBV6-5	NA	TRBJ1-1	TGTGCCAGCAGAAAGACAGCACCCTTTGAAGCTTTCTTT	CASRKTAPFEAFF
TRBV19	NA	TRBJ1-4	TGTGCCAGTAGTACAACAGGGAGGGGTGATGAAAAACTGTTTTTT	CASSTTGRGDEKLFF
TRBV6-5	TRBD2	TRBJ2-3	TGTGCCAGCAAAGGCAGCGGGAGACGGGATACGCAGTATTTT	CASKGSGRRDTQYF
TRBV20-1	NA	TRBJ1-2	TGCAGTGCTGTAGTTAACTATGGCTACACCTTC	CSAVVNYGYTF
TRBV29-1	NA	TRBJ1-2	TGCAGCGTTCCAGACAAGCTTAGCTATGGCTACACCTTC	CSVPDKLSYGYTF
TRBV7-9	NA	TRBJ1-2	TGTGCCAGCACCTACGGTAACTATGGCTACACCTTC	CASTYGNYGYTF
TRBV18	TRBD1	TRBJ2-1	TGTGCCAGCTCACTGGGACAGGGAAACAATGAGCAGTTCTTC	CASSLGQGNNEQFF